This entry concerns a single TCR beta chain. The sample comes from a study of blood T cell repertoires in COVID-19. About the study: PBMCs, B-cell-depleted T cells, or T cells were the source of the cDNA or gDNA that made up the material.

There are 15 residues in the CDR3. V was cut by 0 bases and J by 2 bases, with 5 bases left in between. CDR1 and CDR2 (germline): KGHSH, LQKENI. Per the original methods: Reference gene primer amplification yielded estimated nucleated cell counts. Only in-frame clones appear in the TCRdb table, and some are missing; sequencing was by immunoSEQ multiplex PCR. V and J calls and clone size are given by that table; D and trimming were obtained from the DNA. The table shows about 54,000 clones, with almost 85% occurring only once. The origin of this receptor is a human donor in a cohort sampled during active COVID-19. Sequenced input: peripheral blood. The chain couples TRBV18 to TRBJ2-6; D remains ambiguous. The CDR3 region has the DNA TGTGCCAGCTCACCACCCGAGACTGGGGCCAACGTCCTGACTTTC. Translating it yields CASSPPETGANVLTF.